These 2 T cell receptor beta chains originate from one sample sequenced in a study of radiation and T cells in renal cell carcinoma (dated by TCRdb to 2019 to 2021). Library creation used the immunoSEQ multiplex PCR assay. TCRdb's version of the immuneACCESS table is confined to in-frame rearrangements and falls short of the full clone set. An unresolved V gene accounts for under half of the shortfall where checked; the remainder is of unknown origin. This sample is represented by 95,000 to 150,000 clones; about four fifths of them were singletons. Clones ranked in the top ten supply approximately 5% of the sample. The time point tag for this specimen amounts to: blood 2 weeks post-SBRT. The treatment or condition label, read with the paper, signifies: 15 Gy SBRT to primary tumor, nephrectomy 4 weeks later. Sample: blood, taken from a patient whose treatment included radiotherapy and nephrectomy. The source is a man aged 50 or older with renal cell carcinoma.

The rearrangement uses TRBV5-1 and TRBJ2-7, with TRBD1 identical over 9 bases. V lost 0 bases to trimming and J lost 0 bases; unmatched junction nucleotides: 7. CDR1 SGHRS and CDR2 YFSETQ come from the germline V gene. This CDR3 has 17 amino acids. The CDR3 is CASSLATGGGHSYEQYF. CDR3 in DNA: TGCGCCAGCAGCTTGGCTACAGGGGGCGGACACTCCTACGAGCAGTACTTC. The entire variable domain, with the rest obtained from reference TRBV5-1 and TRBJ2-7, is as follows: KAGVTQTPRYLIKTRGQQVTLSCSPISGHRSVSWYQQTPGQGLQFLFEYFSETQRNKGNFPGRFSGRQFSNSRSEMNVSTLELGDSALYLCASSLATGGGHSYEQYFGPGTRLTVT.

The rearrangement joins TRBV5-4 to TRBJ2-7, with D perhaps TRBD1 (6 bases). CDR1 and CDR2 from the germline V gene are SGHNT and YYREEE (reference sequence). The CDR3 totals 14 residues. Trimming cost V 4 bases and J 1 base, with 12 bases left between them. CDR3 sequence (DNA): TGTGCCAGCAGCCGCGCCGGACAGTCCTACGAGCAGTACTTC. It encodes CASSRAGQSYEQYF.